The 5 T cell receptor beta chains presented below share a single source sample, sequenced in a study of glioma-infiltrating T cells after dendritic cell vaccination. Time point given: after dendritic cell vaccination, including at tumor progression/relapse. Produced via immunoSEQ multiplex PCR; TCRdb's table is partial and in-frame only. The table lists under 130,000 clones, around 89% of them singletons. This specimen consisted of blood, obtained after dendritic cell vaccination. These TCRs come from a human donor with glioblastoma.

This chain uses TRBV6-1 with TRBJ2-1; 8 nucleotides agree with TRBD1. Germline values: CDR1 MNHNS, CDR2 SASEGT. Unmatched junction bases numbered 13, after V lost 8 bases and J lost 7 bases. This CDR3 has 15 residues. CDR3 amino acids: CASPDPQGDVNEQFF. In DNA form, the CDR3 reads TGTGCCAGCCCTGACCCACAGGGGGATGTTAATGAGCAGTTCTTC.

This sequence joins TRBV2 and TRBJ2-5; 12 nucleotides agree with TRBD2. Germline CDR1 SNHLY, CDR2 FYNNEI. The CDR3 has 16 amino acids. J lost 5 bases, V lost 6 bases, and 10 bases had no gene match. CDR3 amino acids: CASRDTGLAGGETQYF. The CDR3 DNA sequence: TGTGCCAGCAGAGACACGGGACTAGCGGGCGGGGAGACCCAGTACTTC.

J is TRBJ1-1 and V is TRBV5-1, with a tentative D call TRBD1 (6 bases). V lost 3 bases to trimming and J lost 5 bases, with 23 bases between them. The germline V gene encodes CDR1 SGHRS and CDR2 YFSETQ. The CDR3 consists of 17 residues. CDR3 DNA: TGCGCCAGCAGCTCCTCCGGGGGGCTTCCGATCTCTACTGAAGCTTTCTTT. This translates into CASSSSGGLPISTEAFF.

The CDR3 coding sequence is TGTGCCAGTACCGGTCCGGGACAACTCCAAGGCTACACCTTC. Amino acid sequence: CASTGPGQLQGYTF. V gene TRBV19 combines with J gene TRBJ1-2; possibly TRBD1 for D (6 bases). This CDR3 has 14 amino acids. CDR1 is LNHDA, CDR2 SQIVND, per germline (reference sequence). V was cut by 7 bases and J by 8 bases, with 20 bases left in between.

The chain employs TRBV6-5 and TRBJ2-7; possibly TRBD1 for D (6 bases). Trimming left V 6 bases short and J 2 bases short, with 11 bases between. Germline loops: CDR1 MNHEY, CDR2 SVGAGI. This CDR3 has 13 amino acids. The DNA of the CDR3 is TGTGCCAGCAGGGAGACAGGCGCCTACGAGCAGTACTTC. Its translation: CASRETGAYEQYF.